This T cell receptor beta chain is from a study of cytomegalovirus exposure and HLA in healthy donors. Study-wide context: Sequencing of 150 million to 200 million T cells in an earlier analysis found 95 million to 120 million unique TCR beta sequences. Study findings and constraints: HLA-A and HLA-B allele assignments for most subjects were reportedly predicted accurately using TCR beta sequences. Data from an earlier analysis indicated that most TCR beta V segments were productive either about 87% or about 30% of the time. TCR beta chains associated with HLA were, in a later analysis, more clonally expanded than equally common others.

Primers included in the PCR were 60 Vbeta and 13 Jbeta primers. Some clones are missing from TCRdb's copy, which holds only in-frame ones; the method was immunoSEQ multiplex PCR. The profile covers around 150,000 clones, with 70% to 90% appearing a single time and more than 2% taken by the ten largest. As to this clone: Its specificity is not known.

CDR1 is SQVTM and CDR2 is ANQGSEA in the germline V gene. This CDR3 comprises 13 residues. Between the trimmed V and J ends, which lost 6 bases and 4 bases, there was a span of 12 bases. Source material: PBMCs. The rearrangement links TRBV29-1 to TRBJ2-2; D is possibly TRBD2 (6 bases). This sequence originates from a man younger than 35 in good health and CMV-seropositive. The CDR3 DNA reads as TGCAGCGTACCGGGACTGTCCACCGGGGAGCTGTTTTTT. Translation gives CSVPGLSTGELFF.